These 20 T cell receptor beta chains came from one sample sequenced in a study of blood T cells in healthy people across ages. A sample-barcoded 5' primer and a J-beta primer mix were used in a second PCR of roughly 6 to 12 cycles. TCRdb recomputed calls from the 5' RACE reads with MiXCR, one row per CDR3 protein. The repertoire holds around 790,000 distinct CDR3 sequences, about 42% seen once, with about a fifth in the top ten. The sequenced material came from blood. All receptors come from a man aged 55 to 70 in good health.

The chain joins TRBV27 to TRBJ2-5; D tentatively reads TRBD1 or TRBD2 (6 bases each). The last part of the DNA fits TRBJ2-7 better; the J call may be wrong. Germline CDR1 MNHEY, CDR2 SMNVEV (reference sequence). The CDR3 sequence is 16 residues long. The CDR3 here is CASSPDYRAIPYEQYF. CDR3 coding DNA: TGTGCCAGCAGTCCGGACTACAGGGCCATACCCTACGAGCAGTACTTC.

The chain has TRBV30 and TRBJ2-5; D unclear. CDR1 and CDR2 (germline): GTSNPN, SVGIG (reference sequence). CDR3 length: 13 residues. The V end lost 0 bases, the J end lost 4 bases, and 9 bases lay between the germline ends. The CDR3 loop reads CAWSVGSRETQYF. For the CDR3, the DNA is TGTGCCTGGAGTGTAGGCAGCCGAGAGACCCAGTACTTC.

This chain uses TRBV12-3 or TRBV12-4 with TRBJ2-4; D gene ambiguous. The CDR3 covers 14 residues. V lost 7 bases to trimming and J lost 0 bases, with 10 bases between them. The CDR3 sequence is CASILSLAKNIQYF. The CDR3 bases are TGTGCCAGCATTCTTTCGCTAGCCAAAAACATTCAGTACTTC.

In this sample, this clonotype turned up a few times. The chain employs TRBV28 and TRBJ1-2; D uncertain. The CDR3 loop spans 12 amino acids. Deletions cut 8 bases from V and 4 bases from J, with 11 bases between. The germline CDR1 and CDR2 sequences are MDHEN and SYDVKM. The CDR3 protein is CASGRPLYGYTF. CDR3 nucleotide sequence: TGTGCCAGCGGACGCCCTCTCTATGGCTACACCTTC.

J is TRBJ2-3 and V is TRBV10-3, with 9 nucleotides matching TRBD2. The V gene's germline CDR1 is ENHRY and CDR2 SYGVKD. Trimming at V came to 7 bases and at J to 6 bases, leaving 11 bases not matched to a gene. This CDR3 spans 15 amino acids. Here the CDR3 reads CAITPGGGEIDTQYF. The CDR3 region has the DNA TGTGCCATCACCCCAGGCGGGGGGGAGATCGATACGCAGTATTTT.

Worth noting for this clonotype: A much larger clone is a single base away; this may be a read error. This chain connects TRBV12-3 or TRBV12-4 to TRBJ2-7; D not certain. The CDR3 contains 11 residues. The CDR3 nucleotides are TGTGCTATCGGCAGCTCCTGCGAGCAGTACTTC. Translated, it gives CAIGSSCEQYF.

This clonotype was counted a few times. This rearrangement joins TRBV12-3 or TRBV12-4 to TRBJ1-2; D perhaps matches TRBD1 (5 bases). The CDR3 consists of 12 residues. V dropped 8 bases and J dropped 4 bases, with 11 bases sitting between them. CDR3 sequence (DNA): TGTGCCAGCGGGTCGCAGGGCTATGGCTACACCTTC. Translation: CASGSQGYGYTF.

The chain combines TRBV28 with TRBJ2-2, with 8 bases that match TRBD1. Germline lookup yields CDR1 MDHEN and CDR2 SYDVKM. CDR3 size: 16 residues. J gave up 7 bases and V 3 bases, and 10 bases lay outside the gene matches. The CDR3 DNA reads TGTGCCAGCAGTTTCCCCAACCAGGGGGCAGTCGGGGAGCTGTTTTTT. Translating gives CASSFPNQGAVGELFF.

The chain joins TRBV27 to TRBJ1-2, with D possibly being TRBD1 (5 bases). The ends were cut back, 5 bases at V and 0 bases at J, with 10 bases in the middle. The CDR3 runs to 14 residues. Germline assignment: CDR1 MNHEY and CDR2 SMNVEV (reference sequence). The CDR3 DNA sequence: TGTGCCAGCAGTAGAGCGACAGCTAACTATGGCTACACCTTC. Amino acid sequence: CASSRATANYGYTF.

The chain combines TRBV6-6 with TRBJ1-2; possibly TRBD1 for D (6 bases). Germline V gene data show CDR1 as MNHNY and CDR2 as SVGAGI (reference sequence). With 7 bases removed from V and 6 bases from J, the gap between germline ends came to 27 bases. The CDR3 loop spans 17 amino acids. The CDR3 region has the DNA TGTGCCAGCACTAACATCCAGCAAAGGGGGGGGCTGGATGGCTACACCTTC. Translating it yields CASTNIQQRGGLDGYTF.

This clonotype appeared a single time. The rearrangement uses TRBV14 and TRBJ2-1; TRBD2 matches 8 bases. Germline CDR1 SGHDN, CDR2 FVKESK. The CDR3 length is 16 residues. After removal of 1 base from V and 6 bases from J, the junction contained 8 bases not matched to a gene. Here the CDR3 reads CASSQGGGRLGNEQFF. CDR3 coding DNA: TGTGCCAGCAGCCAAGGCGGGGGGCGCCTCGGCAATGAGCAGTTCTTC.

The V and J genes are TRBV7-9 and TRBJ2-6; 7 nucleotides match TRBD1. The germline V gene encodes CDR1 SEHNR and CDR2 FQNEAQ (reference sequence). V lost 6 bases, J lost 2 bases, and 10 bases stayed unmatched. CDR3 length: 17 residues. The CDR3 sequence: CASRDTGVSAGANVLTF. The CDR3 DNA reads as TGTGCCAGCAGAGACACAGGGGTGTCGGCTGGGGCCAACGTCCTGACTTTC.

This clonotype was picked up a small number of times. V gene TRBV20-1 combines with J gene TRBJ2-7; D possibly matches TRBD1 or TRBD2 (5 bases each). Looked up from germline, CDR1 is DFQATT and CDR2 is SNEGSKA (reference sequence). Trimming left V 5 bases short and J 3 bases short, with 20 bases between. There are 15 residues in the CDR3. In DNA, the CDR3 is TGCAGTGCTCGACCCCCCGTGGGACCGAACTACGAGCAGTACTTC. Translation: CSARPPVGPNYEQYF.

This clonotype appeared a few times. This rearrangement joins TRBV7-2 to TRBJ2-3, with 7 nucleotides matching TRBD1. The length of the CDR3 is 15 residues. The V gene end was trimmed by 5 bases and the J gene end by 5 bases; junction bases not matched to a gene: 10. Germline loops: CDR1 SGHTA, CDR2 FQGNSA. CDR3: CASSRQGVRQDTQYF. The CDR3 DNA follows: TGTGCCAGCAGCCGGCAGGGGGTTCGTCAAGATACGCAGTATTTT.

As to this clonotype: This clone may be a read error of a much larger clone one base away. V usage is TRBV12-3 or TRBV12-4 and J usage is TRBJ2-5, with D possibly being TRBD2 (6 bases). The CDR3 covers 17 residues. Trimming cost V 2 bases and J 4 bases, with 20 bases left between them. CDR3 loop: CASSLTNGGNFGETQYF. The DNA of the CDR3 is TGTGCCAGCAGTTTAACTAACGGGGGAAATTTTGGAGAGACCCAGTACTTC.

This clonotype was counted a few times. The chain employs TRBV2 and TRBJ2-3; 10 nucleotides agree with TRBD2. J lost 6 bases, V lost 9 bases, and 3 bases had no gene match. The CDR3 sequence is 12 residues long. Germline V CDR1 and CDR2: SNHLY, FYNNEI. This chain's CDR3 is CASGTSVDTQYF. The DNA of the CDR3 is TGTGCCAGTGGGACTAGCGTTGATACGCAGTATTTT. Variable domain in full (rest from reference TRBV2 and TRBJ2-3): EPEVTQTPSHQVTQMGQEVILRCVPISNHLYFYWYRQILGQKVEFLVSFYNNEISEKSEIFDDQFSVERPDGSNFTLKIRSTKLEDSAMYFCASGTSVDTQYFGPGTRLTVL.

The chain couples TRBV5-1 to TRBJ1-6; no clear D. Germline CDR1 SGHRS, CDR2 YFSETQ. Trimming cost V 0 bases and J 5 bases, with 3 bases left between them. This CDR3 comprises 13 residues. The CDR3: CASSLGDNSPLHF. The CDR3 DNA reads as TGCGCCAGCAGCTTGGGAGATAATTCACCCCTCCACTTT.

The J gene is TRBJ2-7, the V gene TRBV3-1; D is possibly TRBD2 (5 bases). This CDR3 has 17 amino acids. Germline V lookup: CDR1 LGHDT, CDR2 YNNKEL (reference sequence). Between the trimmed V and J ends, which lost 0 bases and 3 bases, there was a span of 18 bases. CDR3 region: CASSQDFAGWVFYEQYF. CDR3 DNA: TGTGCCAGCAGCCAAGATTTCGCGGGCTGGGTGTTCTACGAGCAGTACTTC.

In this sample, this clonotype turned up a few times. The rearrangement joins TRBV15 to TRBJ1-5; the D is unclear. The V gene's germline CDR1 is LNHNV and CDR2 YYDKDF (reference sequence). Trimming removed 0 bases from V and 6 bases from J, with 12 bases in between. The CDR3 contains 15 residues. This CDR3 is CATSRDKGLGQPQHF. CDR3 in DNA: TGTGCCACCAGCAGAGATAAAGGGCTCGGTCAGCCCCAGCATTTT.

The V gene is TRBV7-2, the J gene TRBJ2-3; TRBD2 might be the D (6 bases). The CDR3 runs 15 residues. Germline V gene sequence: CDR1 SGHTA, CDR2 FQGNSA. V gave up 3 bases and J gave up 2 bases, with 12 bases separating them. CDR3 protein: CASSLLVAVTDTQYF. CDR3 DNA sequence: TGTGCCAGCAGCTTGTTAGTAGCGGTCACAGATACGCAGTATTTT.